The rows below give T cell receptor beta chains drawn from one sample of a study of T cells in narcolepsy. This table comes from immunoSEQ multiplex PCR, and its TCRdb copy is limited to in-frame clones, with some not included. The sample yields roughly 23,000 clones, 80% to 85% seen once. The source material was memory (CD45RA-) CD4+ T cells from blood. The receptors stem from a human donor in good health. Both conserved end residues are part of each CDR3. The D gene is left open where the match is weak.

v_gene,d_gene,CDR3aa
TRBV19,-,CASSMQGNSPLHF
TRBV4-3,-,CASSQEGTFGATEQFF
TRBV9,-,CASSVAGSDTQYF
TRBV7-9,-,CASSLAGGKDTQYF
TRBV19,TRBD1,CASRDRVRGNEQFF
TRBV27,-,CASSFRENTEAFF
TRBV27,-,CASSLRGLNLGSYNEQFF
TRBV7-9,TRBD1,CASSRQGLTTNEKLFF
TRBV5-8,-,CASSFLQVSNEQFF
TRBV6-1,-,CASRVTGVANYGYTF
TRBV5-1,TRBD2,CASSLMSGGETQYF
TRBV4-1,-,CASKSDYEQYF
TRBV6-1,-,CASTGGQLNTEAFF
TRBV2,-,CASSATHGSGANVLTF
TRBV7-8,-,CASSLYTSGNTIYF
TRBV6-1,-,CAATTGVETQYF
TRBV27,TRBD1,CASSSYQGADTQYF
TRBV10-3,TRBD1,CAISEVGQEAFF
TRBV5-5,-,CASSYPITGPGNTIYF
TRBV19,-,CASSSDAGGTEAFF
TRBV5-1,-,CASAEGNSHYGYTF
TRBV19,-,CASSMGYSYTF
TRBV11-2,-,CASSPRAELGYGYTF
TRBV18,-,CASSPGGTVYEQYF
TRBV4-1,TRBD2,CASIKGLAGVSTDTQYF
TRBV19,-,CASGLGSGVYEQYF
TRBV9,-,CASSVVPAETQYF
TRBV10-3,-,CAISGGSDTQYF
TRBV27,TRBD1,CASSLTGETEAFF